This entry features one T cell receptor beta chain sequence. The antigen remains unidentified. These data originate in a study of shared clonotypes between healthy human individuals. Study-level findings and limits: The sampled material consisted only of blood, and tissue repertoires are likely to differ.

Assay used: immunoSEQ multiplex PCR; TCRdb lists only in-frame clones, some missing. The table shows 1.5 million to 1.9 million clones, with 95% to 99% occurring only once. V was clipped by 2 bases and J by 6 bases; unmatched bases: 2. The CDR3 has 15 amino acids. Germline CDR1 and CDR2: SGHNT and YENEEA. The sample consisted of naive CD4+ T cells sorted from blood. Subset meaning: CD45RA+ positively selected. The receptor comes from a man aged 25 to 40 in good health. The rearrangement uses TRBV11-3 and TRBJ2-1, with TRBD2 matching 12 bases. In nucleotides, the CDR3 is TGTGCCAGCAGCTTAACTAGCGGGAGGCCCAATGAGCAGTTCTTC. Its translation is CASSLTSGRPNEQFF. Variable domain in full (rest from reference TRBV11-3 and TRBJ2-1): EAGVVQSPRYKIIEKKQPVAFWCNPISGHNTLYWYLQNLGQGPELLIRYENEEAVDDSQLPKDRFSAERLKGVDSTLKIQPAELGDSAVYLCASSLTSGRPNEQFFGPGTRLTVL.